The 23 T cell receptor beta chains below all came from one sample that was sequenced in a study of T cell clonotyping in hematopoietic cell transplantation. The time point denotes: recipient sample about 28 days before transplant, after cytoreduction. The assay was immunoSEQ multiplex PCR, and TCRdb's table has in-frame clones only and misses some. The table has some 29,000 clones, approximately 80% seen once; the top ten hold 5.5% to 8%. The sequenced sample was peripheral blood mononuclear cells, obtained before stem cell transplant. These receptors all come from a woman aged 25 to 39 with chronic myeloid leukemia. Some clones in this sample may be carry-over from other donors' samples.

The chain joins TRBV28 to TRBJ2-6, with TRBD2 as a possible D gene (5 bases). From germline, CDR1 is MDHEN and CDR2 SYDVKM. This CDR3 spans 15 amino acids. V lost 3 bases and J lost 0, with 6 bases in between. This CDR3 is CASSFRGSGANVLTF. CDR3 DNA: TGTGCCAGCAGTTTTCGGGGCTCTGGGGCCAACGTCCTGACTTTC.

The V gene is TRBV5-1, the J gene TRBJ1-2; 7 bases are a match to TRBD1. CDR3 length equals 14 residues. V lost 4 bases, J lost 7 bases, and 10 bases stayed unmatched. The germline V gene encodes CDR1 SGHRS and CDR2 YFSETQ. As DNA, the CDR3 is TGCGCCAGCAGCATCACTCGACAGGGCTCTGGCTACACCTTC. Translated: CASSITRQGSGYTF. The complete variable domain, with remaining parts taken from reference TRBV5-1 and TRBJ1-2, reads KAGVTQTPRYLIKTRGQQVTLSCSPISGHRSVSWYQQTPGQGLQFLFEYFSETQRNKGNFPGRFSGRQFSNSRSEMNVSTLELGDSALYLCASSITRQGSGYTFGSGTRLTVV.

The chain joins TRBV11-2 to TRBJ1-3, with D maybe TRBD1 (6 bases). V shed 1 base and J shed 2 bases, with 9 bases lying between them. The CDR3 spans 15 residues. Germline values: CDR1 SGHAT, CDR2 FQNNGV. This chain's CDR3 is CASSLGGAPGNTIYF. The CDR3 region has the DNA TGTGCCAGCAGCTTAGGGGGGGCCCCTGGAAACACCATATATTTT. Based on the CDR3 plus reference TRBV11-2 and TRBJ1-3, the full variable domain is EAGVAQSPRYKIIEKRQSVAFWCNPISGHATLYWYQQILGQGPKLLIQFQNNGVVDDSQLPKDRFSAERLKGVDSTLKIQPAKLEDSAVYLCASSLGGAPGNTIYFGEGSWLTVV.

The chain recombines TRBV19 with TRBJ1-1; perhaps TRBD1 as D (5 bases). The CDR3 spans 15 residues. The V gene lost 4 bases and the J gene lost 3 bases, with 15 bases spanning the gap. Germline V CDR1 and CDR2: LNHDA, SQIVND (reference sequence). The CDR3 DNA reads as TGTGCCAGTAGTAAGGTGCGTCCGGGGGACACTGAAGCTTTCTTT. Amino acids: CASSKVRPGDTEAFF.

The V and J genes are TRBV5-6 and TRBJ1-2, with D perhaps matching TRBD1 (5 bases). This CDR3 is 15 amino acids long. The V gene lost 3 bases and the J gene lost 4 bases, with 16 bases spanning the gap. Looked up from germline, CDR1 is SGHDT and CDR2 is YYEEEE. CDR3: CASSSPGIHSYGYTF. For the CDR3, the DNA is TGTGCCAGCAGCTCCCCAGGGATCCACTCCTATGGCTACACCTTC.

J is TRBJ2-5 and V is TRBV29-1, with a possible D match to TRBD1 (7 bases). The CDR3 spans 15 residues. V was pared by 0 bases and J by 7 bases, with 18 bases between. CDR1 and CDR2 (germline): SQVTM, ANQGSEA. DNA for the CDR3: TGCAGCGTTGAAGAGACTACAGGGGAGGAGGTGACCCAGTACTTC. Translation: CSVEETTGEEVTQYF.

This clone was seen only once. The genes are TRBV6-5 and TRBJ1-1; TRBD1 might be the D (6 bases). The CDR3 extends over 16 amino acids. Trimming took off 2 bases at V and 5 bases at J, with 18 bases between the two ends. Germline-derived CDR1 and CDR2 are MNHEY and SVGAGI. CDR3 DNA sequence: TGTGCCAGCAGTTACCTCGATTGGCAGGGGCGGACTGAAGCTTTCTTT. Amino acid sequence: CASSYLDWQGRTEAFF.

The table lists this clone with a count of one. The chain has TRBV4-1 and TRBJ1-2; D is unresolved. V was shortened by 4 bases and J by 6 bases, with 21 bases between the two germline ends. This CDR3 region has 16 residues. CDR1 and CDR2 from the germline V gene are MGHRA and YSYEKL. CDR3 residues: CASSRVGGPGNDGYTF. The DNA of the CDR3 is TGCGCCAGCAGCCGAGTAGGCGGGCCCGGTAATGATGGCTACACCTTC.

The chain employs TRBV9 and TRBJ2-2, with 7 bases aligning to TRBD1. The V gene's germline CDR1 is SGDLS and CDR2 YYNGEE. There are 17 residues in the CDR3. Trimming at V came to 1 base and at J to 1 base, leaving 7 bases not matched to a gene. CDR3 bases: TGTGCCAGCAGCGTACGACGGGACAGAAAGAACACCGGGGAGCTGTTTTTT. Its protein is CASSVRRDRKNTGELFF. Filled out from reference TRBV9 and TRBJ2-2, the complete variable domain reads DSGVTQTPKHLITATGQRVTLRCSPRSGDLSVYWYQQSLDQGLQFLIQYYNGEERAKGNILERFSAQQFPDLHSELNLSSLELGDSALYFCASSVRRDRKNTGELFFGEGSRLTVL.

The J gene is TRBJ2-5, the V gene TRBV19; 8 nucleotides align to TRBD1. The CDR3 sequence is 15 residues long. Germline CDR1 LNHDA, CDR2 SQIVND (reference sequence). The trim removed 0 bases at V and 5 bases at J, leaving 5 bases unmatched. CDR3 sequence reads: CASSIDRQGWETQYF. The CDR3 nucleotides are TGTGCCAGTAGTATAGATCGACAGGGGTGGGAGACCCAGTACTTC.

The chain couples TRBV4-3 to TRBJ2-7; D not certain. This CDR3 is built from 13 residues. The germline CDR1 and CDR2 sequences are LGHNA and YSLEER. The V end was cut by 0 bases, the J end by 3 bases, with 6 bases between. CDR3 sequence (DNA): TGCGCCAGCAGCCAAGATGGCCGCTACGAGCAGTACTTC. This codes for CASSQDGRYEQYF.

This rearrangement joins TRBV30 to TRBJ1-2; D unresolved. The CDR3 has 11 residues. The germline V gene has CDR1 GTSNPN and CDR2 SVGIG (reference sequence). V lost 7 bases and J lost 4, with 10 bases in between. The CDR3 sequence is CASGYLYGYTF. The CDR3 nucleotides read TGTGCCTCTGGTTACCTCTATGGCTACACCTTC.

The chain couples TRBV5-1 to TRBJ1-2; TRBD1 agrees at 9 bases. The V gene end was trimmed by 3 bases and the J gene end by 5 bases; junction bases not matched to a gene: 5. The CDR3 spans 14 residues. The germline CDR1 and CDR2 sequences are SGHRS and YFSETQ. In nucleotides, the CDR3 is TGCGCCAGCAGCTCGGGACAGGGAGATTATGGCTACACCTTC. It translates to CASSSGQGDYGYTF.

The V and J genes are TRBV27 and TRBJ1-1, with a weak D call TRBD1 (6 bases). Germline loops: CDR1 MNHEY, CDR2 SMNVEV (reference sequence). This CDR3 contains 18 residues. Trimming removed 7 bases at V and 4 bases at J, with 28 bases between. The DNA for the CDR3 is TGTGCCAGCACACCGACCGGGACAACCCTCCGTGGCGGCACTGAAGCTTTCTTT. It yields the protein CASTPTGTTLRGGTEAFF.

The chain links TRBV28 to TRBJ1-5; D is unresolved. Germline V gene sequence: CDR1 MDHEN, CDR2 SYDVKM. V was clipped by 7 bases and J by 7 bases, with 11 bases between them. The CDR3 has 12 amino acids. CDR3 residues: CASTAGRQPQHF. As DNA, the CDR3 is TGTGCCAGCACCGCCGGTCGCCAGCCCCAGCATTTT.

This chain connects TRBV7-9 to TRBJ1-3; D might be TRBD1 (5 bases). Germline V CDR1 and CDR2: SEHNR, FQNEAQ (reference sequence). CDR3 length: 16 amino acids. V was clipped by 5 bases and J by 0 bases, with 14 bases between them. This CDR3 is CASSRPGPSSGNTIYF. The CDR3 DNA reads TGTGCCAGCAGCCGACCGGGGCCGAGCTCTGGAAACACCATATATTTT.

V usage is TRBV6-4 and J usage is TRBJ1-3; weak D call: TRBD1 (5 bases). V was trimmed by 3 bases and J by 9 bases, leaving 15 bases between them. CDR3 length: 14 amino acids. Per germline, CDR1 MRHNA and CDR2 SNTAGT. The CDR3 protein is CASSEIAREGTIYF. The DNA for the CDR3 is TGTGCCAGCAGTGAAATCGCCAGGGAGGGCACCATATATTTT.

V usage is TRBV30 and J usage is TRBJ1-5; possible D gene TRBD1, 6 bases. Trimming left V 4 bases short and J 2 bases short, with 12 bases between. Germline values: CDR1 GTSNPN, CDR2 SVGIG (reference sequence). This CDR3 spans 14 amino acids. The CDR3 loop reads CAWNKQGGNQPQHF. The CDR3, as DNA: TGTGCCTGGAACAAACAGGGAGGCAATCAGCCCCAGCATTTT. The full variable domain, rest sourced from reference TRBV30 and TRBJ1-5, is SQTIHQWPATLVQPVGSPLSLECTVEGTSNPNLYWYRQAAGRGLQLLFYSVGIGQISSEVPQNLSASRPQDRQFILSSKKLLLSDSGFYLCAWNKQGGNQPQHFGDGTRLSIL.

V and J are TRBV19 and TRBJ1-5, with 9 bases lining up with TRBD1. This CDR3 spans 13 amino acids. Germline V lookup: CDR1 LNHDA, CDR2 SQIVND (reference sequence). V shed 8 bases, J shed 6 bases, and the junction held 5 bases outside the gene matches. The CDR3 protein is CASQDRGSQPQHF. CDR3 bases: TGTGCCAGTCAAGACAGGGGGAGTCAGCCCCAGCATTTT.

V and J are TRBV6-6 and TRBJ2-5, with unresolved D. The J call may not be correct, given that the DNA end is closer to TRBJ2-7. This CDR3 is built from 13 residues. CDR1 is MNHNY, CDR2 SVGAGI, per germline (reference sequence). CDR3 residues: CASIAPTLYEQYF. DNA for the CDR3: TGTGCCAGCATTGCCCCGACACTCTACGAGCAGTACTTC.

The chain recombines TRBV6-1 with TRBJ2-5, with 12 bases lining up with TRBD1. Germline CDR1 reads MNHNS; CDR2 reads SASEGT. This CDR3 contains 14 residues. Trimming took 7 bases from V and 4 from J; bases not matched to a gene: 4. The chain's CDR3 is CASTRDRGLETQYF. The DNA of the CDR3 is TGTGCCAGCACTAGGGACAGGGGGCTAGAGACCCAGTACTTC.

This clone was counted once. This sequence joins TRBV30 and TRBJ1-2; 7 bases line up with TRBD1. Germline values: CDR1 GTSNPN, CDR2 SVGIG (reference sequence). V was pared by 0 bases and J by 5 bases, with 3 bases of the junction left unmatched. The CDR3 runs 13 residues. CDR3 amino acids: CAWSVQGRYGYTF. The CDR3 DNA is TGTGCCTGGAGTGTACAGGGGAGGTATGGCTACACCTTC. The full variable domain, in which reference TRBV30 and TRBJ1-2 provide the parts outside the CDR3, is SQTIHQWPATLVQPVGSPLSLECTVEGTSNPNLYWYRQAAGRGLQLLFYSVGIGQISSEVPQNLSASRPQDRQFILSSKKLLLSDSGFYLCAWSVQGRYGYTFGSGTRLTVV.

This clone was observed a few times. This chain connects TRBV30 to TRBJ1-5, with a weak D call TRBD1 (5 bases). CDR1 GTSNPN and CDR2 SVGIG come from the germline V gene (reference sequence). V lost 0 bases and J lost 3, with 12 bases in between. There are 15 residues in the CDR3. CDR3: CAWSVRGTFNQPQHF. In DNA form, the CDR3 reads TGTGCCTGGAGTGTTCGAGGGACCTTCAATCAGCCCCAGCATTTT. The full variable domain, rest sourced from reference TRBV30 and TRBJ1-5, is SQTIHQWPATLVQPVGSPLSLECTVEGTSNPNLYWYRQAAGRGLQLLFYSVGIGQISSEVPQNLSASRPQDRQFILSSKKLLLSDSGFYLCAWSVRGTFNQPQHFGDGTRLSIL.